A single sample is the source of the 14 T cell receptor beta chains below, sequenced in a study of T-cell memory formation after mild COVID-19. One entry per CDR3 protein, called by TCRdb with MiXCR from the 5' RACE reads. This table holds fewer than 650,000 distinct CDR3 sequences, 20% to 25% found once. The specimen was PBMCs or a T cell subset sorted from them (not recorded which). The receptors stem from an adult woman who had mild COVID-19 (a few samples of this study predate the infection). Cell type and time point are not known.

The chain employs TRBV2 and TRBJ2-1; D unresolved. The CDR3 covers 15 residues. From germline, CDR1 is SNHLY and CDR2 FYNNEI. Trimming removed 3 bases from V and 2 bases from J, with 11 bases in between. CDR3 in DNA: TGTGCCAGCAGTGATTCCAGTCGGACCTACAATGAGCAGTTCTTC. Protein sequence: CASSDSSRTYNEQFF.

J is TRBJ2-3 and V is TRBV24-1, with D perhaps being TRBD1 or TRBD2 (6 bases each). Germline CDR1 reads KGHDR; CDR2 reads SFDVKD. The CDR3 length is 16 residues. V was clipped by 1 base and J by 2 bases, with 12 bases between them. The CDR3 here is CATSDFRRDNTDTQYF. In nucleotides, the CDR3 is TGTGCCACCAGTGATTTTAGGAGGGACAACACAGATACGCAGTATTTT.

The rearrangement joins TRBV7-2 to TRBJ1-2; 8 bases match TRBD1. Germline CDR1 and CDR2: SGHTA and FQGNSA. This CDR3 is built from 13 residues. The V and J ends lost 5 bases and 6 bases, in that order; junction bases with no gene match: 5. CDR3 residues: CASSRGQGNGYTF. The CDR3 region has the DNA TGTGCCAGCAGCCGAGGACAGGGTAATGGCTACACCTTC. The full variable domain, in which reference TRBV7-2 and TRBJ1-2 provide the parts outside the CDR3, is GAGVSQSPSNKVTEKGKDVELRCDPISGHTALYWYRQSLGQGLEFLIYFQGNSAPDKSGLPSDRFSAERTGGSVSTLTIQRTQQEDSAVYLCASSRGQGNGYTFGSGTRLTVV.

J is TRBJ2-7 and V is TRBV30; 9 bases align to TRBD1. V lost 8 bases and J lost 1; bases outside the gene matches: 3. From germline, CDR1 is GTSNPN and CDR2 SVGIG (reference sequence). This CDR3 region has 12 residues. DNA for the CDR3: TGTGCCGGAGGACAGGGGTCCTACGAGCAGTACTTC. Translation: CAGGQGSYEQYF. The variable domain in full, with the rest retrieved from reference TRBV30 and TRBJ2-7, is SQTIHQWPATLVQPVGSPLSLECTVEGTSNPNLYWYRQAAGRGLQLLFYSVGIGQISSEVPQNLSASRPQDRQFILSSKKLLLSDSGFYLCAGGQGSYEQYFGPGTRLTVT.

The chain links TRBV12-3 or TRBV12-4 to TRBJ2-1, with 16 bases matching TRBD2. V gave up 6 bases and J gave up 11 bases; unmatched junction bases: 13. This CDR3 is 17 amino acids long. The CDR3 is CASSPGTSGRGGSQQFF. CDR3 DNA sequence: TGTGCCAGCAGCCCCGGGACTAGCGGGAGGGGAGGGTCCCAGCAGTTCTTC.

A word on this clonotype: The junction departs from the called germline gene at one end, perhaps through a read error. V and J are TRBV6-6 and TRBJ2-7; tentatively, D is TRBD1 (6 bases). CDR1 and CDR2 from the germline V gene are MNHNY and SVGAGI (reference sequence). This CDR3 spans 8 amino acids. The DNA of the CDR3 is TGTGCCAGCAGACAGGGCTTCTTC. Translated, it gives CASRQGFF.

This clonotype occurred many times. The chain employs TRBV7-8 and TRBJ1-4; perhaps TRBD1 as D (6 bases). V lost 3 bases to trimming and J lost 7 bases, with 12 bases between them. The length of the CDR3 is 14 residues. Germline CDR1 is SGHVS and CDR2 is FQNEAQ. CDR3 nucleotides: TGTGCCAGCAGCTTCGGGGGCTGGAGTGAAAAACTGTTTTTT. It specifies CASSFGGWSEKLFF.

The CDR3: CASSSGRRIQETQYF. CDR3 nucleotide sequence: TGTGCCAGCAGCTCGGGAAGGCGGATCCAAGAGACCCAGTACTTC. This chain joins TRBV7-8 and TRBJ2-5; D perhaps matches TRBD2 (5 bases). Germline V gene lookup returns CDR1 SGHVS and CDR2 FQNEAQ. The ends were cut back, 4 bases at V and 1 base at J, with 13 bases in the middle. The CDR3 is 15 amino acids.

The sample holds a few counts of this clonotype. The rearrangement links TRBV29-1 to TRBJ2-7; D is possibly TRBD2 (5 bases). V dropped 1 base and J dropped 6 bases, with 16 bases sitting between them. The CDR3 spans 14 residues. Germline V CDR1 and CDR2: SQVTM, ANQGSEA. CDR3 bases: TGCAGCGTTGAAGTCACGGACTCGGGGTTCGAGCAGTACTTC. Translation gives CSVEVTDSGFEQYF.

This clonotype was counted a few times. The chain uses TRBV12-3 or TRBV12-4 and TRBJ1-1, with TRBD1 as a possible D gene (6 bases). Deletions cut 6 bases from V and 3 bases from J, with 14 bases between. The CDR3 consists of 14 residues. The CDR3 region has the DNA TGTGCCAGCAGCCTAGGACAGAGTGACACTGAAGCTTTCTTT. Its translation is CASSLGQSDTEAFF.

This clonotype was recorded a few times. CDR3 nucleotide sequence: TGCAGCGTTGTTAGGGGATTAGGCTACGAGCAGTACTTC. Protein: CSVVRGLGYEQYF. V gene TRBV29-1 combines with J gene TRBJ2-7, with a weak D call TRBD1 (5 bases). The V gene lost 4 bases and the J gene lost 3 bases, with 13 bases spanning the gap. The V gene's germline CDR1 is SQVTM and CDR2 ANQGSEA. The CDR3 runs to 13 residues.

This sequence joins TRBV5-5 and TRBJ1-1; unclear D gene. The V gene lost 0 bases and the J gene lost 0 bases, with 9 bases spanning the gap. CDR3 length: 15 residues. Germline V gene data show CDR1 as SGHKS and CDR2 as YYEKEE (reference sequence). The CDR3 region has the DNA TGTGCCAGCAGCTTGGCACAGACCATGAACACTGAAGCTTTCTTT. It yields the protein CASSLAQTMNTEAFF.

This clonotype was seen a few times. The chain links TRBV12-5 to TRBJ1-1; D is ambiguous. Trimming removed 1 base at V and 0 bases at J, with 6 bases between. The CDR3 covers 14 residues. Germline CDR1 is LGHNT and CDR2 is FRNRAP. CDR3 in amino acids: CASGLGPLNTEAFF. The CDR3 DNA follows: TGTGCTAGTGGTTTGGGACCGTTGAACACTGAAGCTTTCTTT.

This clonotype appeared many times. V gene TRBV29-1 combines with J gene TRBJ2-3, with 10 bases fitting TRBD2. Germline V gene sequence: CDR1 SQVTM, CDR2 ANQGSEA. The CDR3 runs 14 residues. V gave up 4 bases and J gave up 6 bases; unmatched junction bases: 7. The chain's CDR3 is CSVVRLAGADTQYF. The CDR3 DNA is TGCAGCGTTGTGCGTCTAGCGGGAGCCGATACGCAGTATTTT.